One sample yielded the 10 T cell receptor beta chains listed below, sequenced in a study of graft-versus-host responses after intestinal transplantation. No antigen is known for these receptors. Data came from immunoSEQ multiplex PCR; TCRdb stores just in-frame clones and leaves some out. The profile covers about 85,000 clones, with 91% appearing a single time and 7.6% taken by the ten largest. This specimen consisted of unstimulated CD8+ T cells sorted from spleen or lymph node cells, obtained before transplant. The receptors stem from a human donor who was the organ donor for an intestinal transplant.

This chain joins TRBV6-5 and TRBJ2-7; D uncertain. Trimming took off 6 bases at V and 0 bases at J, with 15 bases between the two ends. The CDR3 has 15 amino acids. Germline CDR1 is MNHEY and CDR2 is SVGAGI. The CDR3 nucleotides are TGTGCCAGCAGAAGATTATGGTCTCTCTCCTACGAGCAGTACTTC. Translating it yields CASRRLWSLSYEQYF.

This chain joins TRBV12-1 and TRBJ2-1; TRBD2, the table's D call, lacks a check against the DNA. TRBV12-1 represents a pseudogene. This CDR3 has 13 amino acids. DNA for the CDR3: TGTGCCAGCAGCTTGGAGTACCCCTACTGGCAGTTCTTC. Its translation is CASSLEYPYWQFF.

The CDR3 protein is CASSMKARGQYEQYF. The CDR3 DNA follows: TGTGCCAGTAGTATGAAGGCCAGGGGGCAATACGAGCAGTACTTC. V usage is TRBV19 and J usage is TRBJ2-7, with 8 bases identical to TRBD1. The CDR3 runs 15 residues. Germline lookup yields CDR1 LNHDA and CDR2 SQIVND (reference sequence). V lost 3 bases, J lost 4 bases, and 8 bases stayed unmatched.

The chain is built from TRBV11-2 and TRBJ2-5; D possibly matches TRBD1 or TRBD2 (5 bases each). Trimming stripped 5 bases from V and 2 bases from J, with 12 bases between. There are 14 residues in the CDR3. Germline values: CDR1 SGHAT, CDR2 FQNNGV. The CDR3 nucleotides read TGTGCCAGCAGCCCCGGGGCCGCGCAAGAGACCCAGTACTTC. It encodes CASSPGAAQETQYF.

The chain has TRBV18 and TRBJ2-3; D is perhaps TRBD1 (6 bases). The CDR3 spans 16 residues. The V end was cut by 0 bases, the J end by 2 bases, with 12 bases between. Germline V gives CDR1 KGHSH, CDR2 LQKENI. For the CDR3, the DNA is TGTGCCAGCTCACCACCGAGGACAGAGGACACAGATACGCAGTATTTT. This translates into CASSPPRTEDTDTQYF.

The rearrangement uses TRBV15 and TRBJ1-5; D is unresolved. The CDR3 spans 15 residues. Trimming left V 0 bases short and J 6 bases short, with 12 bases between. Germline values: CDR1 LNHNV, CDR2 YYDKDF (reference sequence). CDR3 sequence: CATSRDLGIGQPQHF. DNA of the CDR3: TGTGCCACCAGCAGAGATTTAGGGATCGGTCAGCCCCAGCATTTT.

With regard to this clone: A junction end diverges from the germline sequence, so it may reflect a read error. The J gene is TRBJ2-7, the V gene TRBV5-1; TRBD1 or TRBD2 may be the D gene (5 bases each). The CDR3 runs to 13 residues. The V gene's germline CDR1 is SGHRS and CDR2 YFSETQ. Written as DNA, the CDR3 is TGCGCCGGCAGGGACCCTAGGTCCTACGAGCAGTACTTC. Its protein is CAGRDPRSYEQYF. Drawing the rest from reference TRBV5-1 and TRBJ2-7, the complete variable domain is KAGVTQTPRYLIKTRGQQVTLSCSPISGHRSVSWYQQTPGQGLQFLFEYFSETQRNKGNFPGRFSGRQFSNSRSEMNVSTLELGDSALYLCAGRDPRSYEQYFGPGTRLTVT.

This chain uses TRBV27 with TRBJ2-7, with TRBD1 matching 9 bases. CDR3 size: 14 residues. The V gene's germline CDR1 is MNHEY and CDR2 SMNVEV (reference sequence). J lost 2 bases, V lost 8 bases, and 7 bases had no gene match. The CDR3 region is CASWGRQGAYEQYF. The CDR3 DNA follows: TGTGCCAGCTGGGGGAGACAGGGGGCCTACGAGCAGTACTTC.

The rearrangement links TRBV6-5 to TRBJ2-4, with a tentative D call TRBD1 (5 bases). Trimming cost V 7 bases and J 9 bases, with 19 bases left between them. Germline V CDR1 and CDR2: MNHEY, SVGAGI. The length of the CDR3 is 14 residues. The chain's CDR3 is CASTLRGRVGIQYF. In nucleotides, the CDR3 is TGTGCCAGCACCCTCAGAGGCAGGGTCGGCATTCAGTACTTC.

The chain combines TRBV7-3 with TRBJ1-1; no reliable D call. The CDR3 is made up of 13 amino acids. V gave up 2 bases and J gave up 0 bases, with 4 bases separating them. Germline CDR1 and CDR2: SGHTA and FQGTGA. The CDR3 sequence: CASSLRMNTEAFF. Written as DNA, the CDR3 is TGTGCCAGCAGCTTACGAATGAACACTGAAGCTTTCTTT.